This T cell receptor (beta chain) was observed in a study of shared clonotypes between healthy human individuals. Germline CDR1 is MDHEN and CDR2 is SYDVKM. The CDR3 contains 20 residues. Trimming took off 1 base at V and 0 bases at J, with 22 bases between the two ends. Clones were sequenced by immunoSEQ multiplex PCR, and TCRdb holds only the in-frame ones, with some missing. The table lists about 2 million clones, 85% to 95% of them singletons, with 0.1% to 0.15% in the top ten. The clonotype was recovered from a man younger than 35 in good health. The rearrangement links TRBV28 to TRBJ2-1; D unclear. The sample taken for sequencing was naive CD4+ T cells sorted from blood. Subset specified: CD45RA+ positively selected. Here the CDR3 reads CASSLFLRPRKGSSYNEQFF. Written as DNA, the CDR3 is TGTGCCAGCAGTTTATTTTTGCGGCCTAGGAAGGGAAGCTCCTACAATGAGCAGTTCTTC.